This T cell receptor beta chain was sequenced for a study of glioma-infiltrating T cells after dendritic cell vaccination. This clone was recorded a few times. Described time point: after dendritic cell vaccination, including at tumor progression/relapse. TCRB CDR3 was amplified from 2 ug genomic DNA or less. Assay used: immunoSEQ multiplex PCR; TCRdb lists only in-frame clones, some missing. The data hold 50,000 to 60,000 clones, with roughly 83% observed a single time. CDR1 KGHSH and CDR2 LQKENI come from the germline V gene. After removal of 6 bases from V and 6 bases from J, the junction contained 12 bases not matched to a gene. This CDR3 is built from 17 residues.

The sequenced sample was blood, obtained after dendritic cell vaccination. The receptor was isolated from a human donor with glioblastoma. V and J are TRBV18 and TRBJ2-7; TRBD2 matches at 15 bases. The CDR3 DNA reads TGTGCCAGCTCGGGACTAGCGGGGGGCGCCCGCCCGGGCGAGCAGTACTTC. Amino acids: CASSGLAGGARPGEQYF.